This is a list of T cell receptor beta chains from one sample in a study of monozygotic twins with cystic fibrosis. TCRdb's copy holds only in-frame clones and misses some; the assay was immunoSEQ multiplex PCR. Of fewer than 30,000 clones listed, about 85% are singletons. The source material was blood. The receptors here all came from a girl aged 2-10 years with cystic fibrosis. Both conserved end residues are part of each CDR3. A D gene is named only where the DNA matches it firmly. Where a row states a size, it is once, few, many or the class of an expanded clone; other rows omit it.

V: TRBV7-3
size: NA
J: TRBJ2-1
D: TRBD1
CDR3: CASSPGQGINEQFF
DNA: TGTGCCAGCAGTCCGGGACAGGGAATCAATGAGCAGTTCTTC

V: TRBV2
size: NA
J: TRBJ1-2
D: NA
CDR3: CASYPGYPRNGYTF
DNA: TGTGCCAGCTACCCTGGGTACCCCCGGAATGGCTACACCTTC

V: TRBV25-1
size: NA
J: TRBJ2-7
D: TRBD1
CDR3: CASSESGQGLYEQYF
DNA: TGTGCCAGCAGTGAATCGGGACAGGGCCTCTACGAGCAGTACTTC

V: TRBV2
size: NA
J: TRBJ2-7
D: TRBD1
CDR3: CASTEGQAIYEQYF
DNA: TGTGCCAGCACCGAGGGACAGGCGATCTACGAGCAGTACTTC

V: TRBV7-8
size: NA
J: TRBJ2-7
D: TRBD2
CDR3: CASSPTSGSSYEQYF
DNA: TGTGCCAGCAGCCCAACTAGCGGGAGTTCCTACGAGCAGTACTTC

V: TRBV27
size: NA
J: TRBJ1-1
D: TRBD1
CDR3: CASSIYGGQGAEAFF
DNA: TGTGCCAGCAGTATTTACGGGGGACAGGGGGCCGAAGCTTTCTTT

V: TRBV6-5
size: NA
J: TRBJ2-1
D: NA
CDR3: CASSSEYYNEQFF
DNA: TGTGCCAGCAGTTCGGAGTACTACAATGAGCAGTTCTTC

V: TRBV27
size: NA
J: TRBJ1-1
D: TRBD1
CDR3: CASTGSGTAYTEAFF
DNA: TGTGCCAGCACGGGTTCCGGGACAGCCTACACTGAAGCTTTCTTT

V: TRBV6-1
size: few
J: TRBJ1-2
D: NA
CDR3: CASSVSWTQNYGYTF
DNA: TGTGCCAGCAGTGTTTCTTGGACCCAGAACTATGGCTACACCTTC

V: TRBV30
size: NA
J: TRBJ1-1
D: NA
CDR3: CAWITNTEAFF
DNA: TGTGCCTGGATCACCAACACTGAAGCTTTCTTT

V: TRBV7-8
size: NA
J: TRBJ1-1
D: NA
CDR3: CASSLDEVNTEAFF
DNA: TGTGCCAGCAGCTTAGATGAGGTTAACACTGAAGCTTTCTTT

V: TRBV18
size: NA
J: TRBJ2-7
D: NA
CDR3: CASSPQGSGSFYEQYF
DNA: TGTGCCAGCTCCCCTCAGGGGAGTGGTTCCTTCTACGAGCAGTACTTC

V: TRBV29-1
size: few
J: TRBJ1-2
D: NA
CDR3: CSVETTGRGYTF
DNA: TGCAGCGTCGAAACCACAGGGAGAGGCTACACCTTC

V: TRBV18
size: NA
J: TRBJ2-1
D: TRBD1
CDR3: CASSRRGQEYNEQFF
DNA: TGTGCCAGCTCACGAAGGGGACAGGAATACAATGAGCAGTTCTTC

V: TRBV6-5
size: NA
J: TRBJ1-2
D: NA
CDR3: CASTRGGYGYTF
DNA: TGTGCCAGCACCCGGGGCGGCTATGGCTACACCTTC

V: TRBV5-6
size: NA
J: TRBJ2-7
D: TRBD2
CDR3: CASSGGPSGTYEQYF
DNA: TGTGCCAGCAGCGGGGGGCCTAGCGGGACCTACGAGCAGTACTTC